The sequence of this T cell receptor (beta chain) was determined in a study of sequential checkpoint blockade in melanoma. Background on the study: Maintenance nivolumab came after either treatment sequence.

Trimming took 5 bases from V and 6 from J; bases not matched to a gene: 8. This CDR3 has 14 residues. Germline CDR1 is MNHEY and CDR2 is SVGAGI. Treatment described: randomized to nivolumab then ipilimumab (arm A) or the reverse (arm B). DNA-damaging chemotherapy had not been given to any patient beforehand. Live CD3+CD8+ CD19− CD56− cells were sorted from PBMCs. Assay: immunoSEQ multiplex PCR; the TCRdb copy retains only in-frame clones and omits some. The sample has around 40,000 clones, 86% seen once; the top ten hold roughly 12%. The chain employs TRBV6-5 and TRBJ2-7, with 9 nucleotides matching TRBD2. The TCR originated in a human donor with melanoma. The sample was CD8+ T cells sorted from blood (inferred from file names), taken from a patient given nivolumab and ipilimumab in sequence. The CDR3 region is CASSPTGTSREQYF. The CDR3 bases are TGTGCCAGCAGTCCAACGGGGACTAGCCGCGAGCAGTACTTC.